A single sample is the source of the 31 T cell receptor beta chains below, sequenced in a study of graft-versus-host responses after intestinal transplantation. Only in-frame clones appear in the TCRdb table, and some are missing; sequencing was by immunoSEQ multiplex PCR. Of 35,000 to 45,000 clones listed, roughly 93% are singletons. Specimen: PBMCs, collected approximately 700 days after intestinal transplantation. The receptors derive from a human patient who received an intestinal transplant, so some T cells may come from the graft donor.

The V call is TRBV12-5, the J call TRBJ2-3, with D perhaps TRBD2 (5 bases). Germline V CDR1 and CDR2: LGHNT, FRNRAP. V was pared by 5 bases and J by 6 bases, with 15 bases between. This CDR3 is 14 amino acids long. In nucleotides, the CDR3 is TGTGCTAGTGGTCCCCCACTAGGGTTCGATACGCAGTATTTT. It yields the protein CASGPPLGFDTQYF.

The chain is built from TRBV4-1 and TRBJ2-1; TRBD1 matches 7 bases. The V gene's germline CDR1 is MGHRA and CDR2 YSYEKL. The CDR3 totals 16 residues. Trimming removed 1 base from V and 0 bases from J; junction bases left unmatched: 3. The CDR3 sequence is CASSQVGQSSYNEQFF. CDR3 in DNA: TGCGCCAGCAGCCAAGTGGGACAGAGCTCCTACAATGAGCAGTTCTTC.

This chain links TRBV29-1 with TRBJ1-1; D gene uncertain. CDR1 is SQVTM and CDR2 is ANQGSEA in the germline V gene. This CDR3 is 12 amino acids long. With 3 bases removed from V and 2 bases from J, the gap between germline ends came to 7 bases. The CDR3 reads CSVDGENTEAFF. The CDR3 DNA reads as TGCAGCGTTGATGGGGAAAACACTGAAGCTTTCTTT. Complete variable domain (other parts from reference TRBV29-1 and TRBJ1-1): SAVISQKPSRDICQRGTSLTIQCQVDSQVTMMFWYRQQPGQSLTLIATANQGSEATYESGFVIDKFPISRPNLTFSTLTVSNMSPEDSSIYLCSVDGENTEAFFGQGTRLTVV.

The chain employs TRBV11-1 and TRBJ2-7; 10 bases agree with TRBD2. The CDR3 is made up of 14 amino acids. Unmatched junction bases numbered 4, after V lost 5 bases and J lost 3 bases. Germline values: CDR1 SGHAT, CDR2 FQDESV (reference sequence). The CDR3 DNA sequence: TGTGCCAGCAGCCCGGGACTAGCGAGCTACGAGCAGTACTTC. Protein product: CASSPGLASYEQYF.

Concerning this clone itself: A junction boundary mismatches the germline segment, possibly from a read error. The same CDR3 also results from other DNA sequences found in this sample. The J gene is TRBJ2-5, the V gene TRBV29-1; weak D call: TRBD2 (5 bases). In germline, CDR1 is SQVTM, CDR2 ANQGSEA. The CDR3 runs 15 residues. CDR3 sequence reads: CSVEVRGRNQETQYF. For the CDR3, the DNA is TGCAGCGTTGAAGTACGGGGTCGCAACCAAGAAACCCAGTACTTC.

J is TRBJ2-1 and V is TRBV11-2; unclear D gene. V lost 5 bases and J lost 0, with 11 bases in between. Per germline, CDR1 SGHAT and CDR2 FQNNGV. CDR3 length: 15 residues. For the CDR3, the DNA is TGTGCCAGCAGCCCTACCACTACCTCCTACAATGAGCAGTTCTTC. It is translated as CASSPTTTSYNEQFF. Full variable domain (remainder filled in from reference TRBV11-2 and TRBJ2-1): EAGVAQSPRYKIIEKRQSVAFWCNPISGHATLYWYQQILGQGPKLLIQFQNNGVVDDSQLPKDRFSAERLKGVDSTLKIQPAKLEDSAVYLCASSPTTTSYNEQFFGPGTRLTVL.

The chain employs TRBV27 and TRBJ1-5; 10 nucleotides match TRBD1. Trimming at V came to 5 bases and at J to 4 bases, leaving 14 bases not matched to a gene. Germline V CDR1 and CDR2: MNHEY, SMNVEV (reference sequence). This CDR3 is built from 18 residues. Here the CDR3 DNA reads TGTGCCAGCAGTGAATACCCCGGGACAGGGGATCCGAATCAGCCCCAGCATTTT. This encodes CASSEYPGTGDPNQPQHF.

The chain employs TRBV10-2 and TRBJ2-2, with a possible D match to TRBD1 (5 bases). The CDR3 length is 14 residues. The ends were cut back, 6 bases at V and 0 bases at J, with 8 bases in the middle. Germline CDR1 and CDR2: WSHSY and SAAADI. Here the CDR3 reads CASRDTTNTGELFF. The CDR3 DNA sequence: TGCGCCAGCAGGGACACCACGAACACCGGGGAGCTGTTTTTT.

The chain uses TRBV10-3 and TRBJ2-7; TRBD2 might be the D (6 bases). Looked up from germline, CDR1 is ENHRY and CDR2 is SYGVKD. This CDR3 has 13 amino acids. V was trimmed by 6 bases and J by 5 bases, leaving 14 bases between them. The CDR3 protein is CAIRKGGVNEQYF. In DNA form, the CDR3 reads TGTGCCATCAGGAAGGGCGGGGTGAACGAGCAGTACTTC.

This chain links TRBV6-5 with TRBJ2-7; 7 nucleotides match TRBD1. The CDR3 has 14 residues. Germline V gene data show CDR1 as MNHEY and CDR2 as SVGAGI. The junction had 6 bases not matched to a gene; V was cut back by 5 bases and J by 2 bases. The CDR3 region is CASSPRTGAYEQYF. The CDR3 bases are TGTGCCAGCAGTCCACGTACAGGGGCCTACGAGCAGTACTTC.

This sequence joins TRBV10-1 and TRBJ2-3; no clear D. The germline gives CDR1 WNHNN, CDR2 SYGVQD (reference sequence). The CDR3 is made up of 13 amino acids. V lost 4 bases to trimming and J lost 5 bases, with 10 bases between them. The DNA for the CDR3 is TGCGCCAGCAGTGCCCAGGCCGGAGATACGCAGTATTTT. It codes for CASSAQAGDTQYF.

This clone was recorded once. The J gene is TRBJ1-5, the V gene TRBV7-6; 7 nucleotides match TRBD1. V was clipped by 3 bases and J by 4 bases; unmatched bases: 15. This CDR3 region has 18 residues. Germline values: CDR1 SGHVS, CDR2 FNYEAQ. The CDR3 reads CASSFSIDRAIINQPQHF. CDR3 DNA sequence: TGTGCCAGCAGCTTTTCCATCGACAGGGCGATAATAAATCAGCCCCAGCATTTT. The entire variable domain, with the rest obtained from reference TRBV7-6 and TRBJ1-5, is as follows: GAGVSQSPRYKVTKRGQDVALRCDPISGHVSLYWYRQALGQGPEFLTYFNYEAQQDKSGLPNDRFSAERPEGSISTLTIQRTEQRDSAMYRCASSFSIDRAIINQPQHFGDGTRLSIL.

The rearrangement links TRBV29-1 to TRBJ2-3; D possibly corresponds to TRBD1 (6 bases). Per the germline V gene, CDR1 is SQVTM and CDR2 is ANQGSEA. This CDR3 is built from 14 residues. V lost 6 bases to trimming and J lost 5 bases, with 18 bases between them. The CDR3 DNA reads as TGCAGCGTGGATGGACAGCTCTCGGGAGATACGCAGTATTTT. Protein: CSVDGQLSGDTQYF.

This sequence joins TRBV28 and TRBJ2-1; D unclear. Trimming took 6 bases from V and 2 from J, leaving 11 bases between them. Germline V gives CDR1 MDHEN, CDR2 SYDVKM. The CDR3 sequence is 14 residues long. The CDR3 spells CASRSRKPYNEQFF. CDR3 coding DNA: TGTGCCAGCAGGTCCCGGAAACCCTACAATGAGCAGTTCTTC.

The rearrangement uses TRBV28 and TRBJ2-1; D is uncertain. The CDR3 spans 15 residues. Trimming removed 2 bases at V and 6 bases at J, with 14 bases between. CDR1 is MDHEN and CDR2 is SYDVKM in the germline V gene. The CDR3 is CASSLLRVFSNEQFF. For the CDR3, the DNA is TGTGCCAGCAGTTTACTCCGAGTCTTCTCCAATGAGCAGTTCTTC.

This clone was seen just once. CDR3 sequence reads: CASSPRTGAYGYTF. Here the CDR3 DNA reads TGTGCCAGCAGCCCGCGGACAGGTGCCTATGGCTACACCTTC. The rearrangement joins TRBV6-5 to TRBJ1-2; 7 bases are a match to TRBD1. J gave up 4 bases and V 6 bases, and 8 bases lay outside the gene matches. CDR1 and CDR2 (germline): MNHEY, SVGAGI. The CDR3 sequence is 14 residues long.

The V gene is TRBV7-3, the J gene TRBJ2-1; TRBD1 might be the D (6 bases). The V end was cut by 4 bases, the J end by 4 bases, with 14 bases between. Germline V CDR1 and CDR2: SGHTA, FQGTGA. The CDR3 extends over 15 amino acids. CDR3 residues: CASSSRGPPYNEQFF. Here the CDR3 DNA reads TGTGCCAGCAGCTCCAGGGGACCCCCATACAATGAGCAGTTCTTC.

This chain's CDR3 is CASSLREGGPINEKLFF. The CDR3 region has the DNA TGTGCCAGCAGCTTACGGGAAGGGGGCCCTATTAATGAAAAACTGTTTTTT. This chain uses TRBV13 with TRBJ1-4, with TRBD1 matching 7 bases. Unmatched junction bases numbered 10, after V lost 2 bases and J lost 4 bases. Germline lookup yields CDR1 PRHDT and CDR2 FYEKMQ (reference sequence). This CDR3 has 17 amino acids.

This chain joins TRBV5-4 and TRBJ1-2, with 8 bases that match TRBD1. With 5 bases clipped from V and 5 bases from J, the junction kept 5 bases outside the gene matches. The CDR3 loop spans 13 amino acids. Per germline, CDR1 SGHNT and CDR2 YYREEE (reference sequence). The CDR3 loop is CASRQGEGYGYTF. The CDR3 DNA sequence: TGTGCCAGCAGACAGGGGGAAGGGTATGGCTACACCTTC.

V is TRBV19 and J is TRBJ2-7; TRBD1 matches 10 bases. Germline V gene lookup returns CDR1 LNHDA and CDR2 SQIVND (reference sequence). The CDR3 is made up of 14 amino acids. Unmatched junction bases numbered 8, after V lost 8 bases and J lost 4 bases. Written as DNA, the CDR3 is TGTGCCAGTTGTCCGGGACAGGGGCTTTACGAGCAGTACTTC. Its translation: CASCPGQGLYEQYF. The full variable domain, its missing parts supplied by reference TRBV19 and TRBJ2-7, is DGGITQSPKYLFRKEGQNVTLSCEQNLNHDAMYWYRQDPGQGLRLIYYSQIVNDFQKGDIAEGYSVSREKKESFPLTVTSAQKNPTAFYLCASCPGQGLYEQYFGPGTRLTVT.

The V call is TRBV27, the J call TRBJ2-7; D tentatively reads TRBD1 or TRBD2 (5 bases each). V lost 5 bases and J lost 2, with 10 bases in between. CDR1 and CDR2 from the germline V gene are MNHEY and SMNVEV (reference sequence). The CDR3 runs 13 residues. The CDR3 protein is CASSLGTAYEQYF. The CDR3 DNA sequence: TGTGCCAGCAGTCTAGGGACGGCCTACGAGCAGTACTTC.

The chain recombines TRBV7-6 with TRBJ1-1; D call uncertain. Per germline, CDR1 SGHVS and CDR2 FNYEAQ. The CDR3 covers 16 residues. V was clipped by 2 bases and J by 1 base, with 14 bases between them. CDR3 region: CASSLRGLGPNTEAFF. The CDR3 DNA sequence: TGTGCCAGCAGCTTACGGGGTCTTGGACCGAACACTGAAGCTTTCTTT.

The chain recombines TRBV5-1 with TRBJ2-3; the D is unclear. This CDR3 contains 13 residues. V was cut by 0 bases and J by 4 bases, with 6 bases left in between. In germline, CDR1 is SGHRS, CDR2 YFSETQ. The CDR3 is CASSLAAADTQYF. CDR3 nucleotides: TGCGCCAGCAGCTTGGCCGCGGCAGATACGCAGTATTTT.

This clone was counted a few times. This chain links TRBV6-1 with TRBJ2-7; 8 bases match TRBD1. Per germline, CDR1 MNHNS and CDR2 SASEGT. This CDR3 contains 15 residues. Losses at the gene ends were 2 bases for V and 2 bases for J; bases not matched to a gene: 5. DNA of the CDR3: TGTGCCAGCAGTGAAAGGGGGACAGGTCCCTACGAGCAGTACTTC. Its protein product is CASSERGTGPYEQYF.

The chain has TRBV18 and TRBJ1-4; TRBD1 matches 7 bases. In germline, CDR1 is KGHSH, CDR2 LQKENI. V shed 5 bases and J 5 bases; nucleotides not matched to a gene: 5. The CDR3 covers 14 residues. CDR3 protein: CASSSLQGNEKLFF. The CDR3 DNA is TGTGCCAGCTCATCGTTACAGGGGAATGAAAAACTGTTTTTT.

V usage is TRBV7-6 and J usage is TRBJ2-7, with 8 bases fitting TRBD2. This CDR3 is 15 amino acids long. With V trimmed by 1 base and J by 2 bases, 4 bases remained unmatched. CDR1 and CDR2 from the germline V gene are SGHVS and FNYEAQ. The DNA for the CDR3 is TGTGCCAGCAGCTTAGAGGCTAGCGGGCCCTACGAGCAGTACTTC. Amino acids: CASSLEASGPYEQYF.

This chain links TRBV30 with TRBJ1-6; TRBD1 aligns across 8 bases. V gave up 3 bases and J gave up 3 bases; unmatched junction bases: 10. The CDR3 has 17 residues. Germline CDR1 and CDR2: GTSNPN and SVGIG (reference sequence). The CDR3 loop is CAWSRSRGRFYNSPLHF. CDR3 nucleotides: TGTGCCTGGAGCAGATCCAGGGGGCGCTTCTATAATTCACCCCTCCACTTT.

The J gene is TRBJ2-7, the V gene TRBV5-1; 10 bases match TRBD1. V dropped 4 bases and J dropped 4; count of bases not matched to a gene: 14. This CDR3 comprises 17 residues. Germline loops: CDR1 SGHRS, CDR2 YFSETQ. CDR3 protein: CASSPDLGQGGLYEQYF. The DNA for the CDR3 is TGCGCCAGCAGCCCCGACCTAGGACAGGGGGGACTATACGAGCAGTACTTC.

The CDR3, as DNA: TGTGCCAGCAGCCCCTACATGAACACTGAAGCTTTCTTT. Translation gives CASSPYMNTEAFF. The rearrangement uses TRBV7-6 and TRBJ1-1, with unresolved D. Between the trimmed V and J ends, which lost 5 bases and 0 bases, there was a span of 7 bases. The CDR3 covers 13 residues. Germline loops: CDR1 SGHVS, CDR2 FNYEAQ.

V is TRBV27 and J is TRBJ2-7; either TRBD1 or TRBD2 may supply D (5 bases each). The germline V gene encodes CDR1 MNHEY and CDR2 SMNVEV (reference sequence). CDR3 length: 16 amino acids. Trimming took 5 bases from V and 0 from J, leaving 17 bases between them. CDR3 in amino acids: CASSIVVGESSYEQYF. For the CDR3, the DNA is TGTGCCAGCAGTATTGTGGTAGGGGAGAGCTCCTACGAGCAGTACTTC.

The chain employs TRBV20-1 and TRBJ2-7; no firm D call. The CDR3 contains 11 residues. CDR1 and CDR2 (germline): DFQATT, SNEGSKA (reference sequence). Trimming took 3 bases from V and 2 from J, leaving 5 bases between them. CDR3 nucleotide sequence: TGCAGTGCTAGCAGAGCCTACGAGCAGTACTTC. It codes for CSASRAYEQYF.